This T cell receptor (beta chain) was identified during a study of regulatory T cells in long-lasting Graves disease. Researchers made TCR beta libraries by using iRepertoire HTBI primers and running Arm-PCR on CDR3 regions. TCRdb re-called the multiplex PCR reads through MiXCR, storing one row per CDR3 protein. The sample shows 550,000 or so distinct CDR3 sequences, approximately 12% of them seen only once. Time point indicated: newly diagnosed GD, antithyroid drugs for less than 3 months. Extracted PBMC RNA gave rise to the TCR library. Per the germline V gene, CDR1 is SEHNR and CDR2 is FQNEAQ (reference sequence). There are 16 residues in the CDR3. V dropped 5 bases and J dropped 0; count of bases not matched to a gene: 8. The same specimen was also included in a second study, on T cells in Graves' hyperthyroidism and ophthalmopathy. As reported in that work: TCR CDR3 regions were first amplified by RT-PCR with HTBI primers.

The receptor comes from a woman under 40 with Graves disease. The material sequenced was peripheral blood mononuclear cells (PBMCs), taken at new diagnosis, from a patient treated with antithyroid drugs. The gene calls are TRBV7-9 and TRBJ2-7; 9 nucleotides agree with TRBD2. CDR3 sequence: CASSPPPSGNSYEQYF. In DNA, the CDR3 is TGTGCCAGCAGCCCCCCGCCTAGCGGGAACTCCTACGAGCAGTACTTC. The whole variable domain, remainder taken from reference TRBV7-9 and TRBJ2-7, is DTGVSQNPRHKITKRGQNVTFRCDPISEHNRLYWYRQTLGQGPEFLTYFQNEAQLEKSRLLSDRFSAERPKGSFSTLEIQRTEQGDSAMYLCASSPPPSGNSYEQYFGPGTRLTVT.